The 19 T cell receptor beta chains in this list originate from one sample, sequenced in a study of CD8+ T cells in alopecia areata. The treatment: oral pan-JAK inhibitor, 5-10 mg twice daily. In each case, RNA was isolated and then reverse transcribed into cDNA as the sequencing template. Profiling relied on immunoSEQ multiplex PCR, and the TCRdb table lists in-frame clones only, not all of them. The table has under 300,000 clones, 50% to 75% seen once. The sequencing here drew on CD4+ T cells sorted from blood, taken around week 54, from a patient treated with tofacitinib. These receptors were obtained from a human donor with alopecia areata.

This chain joins TRBV7-9 and TRBJ1-3; TRBD1 matches at 8 bases. CDR3 length equals 16 residues. The ends lost 4 bases at V and 4 bases at J; junction bases unmatched: 9. Germline CDR1 reads SEHNR; CDR2 reads FQNEAQ (reference sequence). The CDR3 sequence is CASSSGAGGSGNTIYF. In DNA, the CDR3 is TGTGCCAGCAGCTCAGGCGCAGGGGGCTCAGGAAACACCATATATTTT. The whole variable domain, filled in from reference TRBV7-9 and TRBJ1-3, reads DTGVSQNPRHKITKRGQNVTFRCDPISEHNRLYWYRQTLGQGPEFLTYFQNEAQLEKSRLLSDRFSAERPKGSFSTLEIQRTEQGDSAMYLCASSSGAGGSGNTIYFGEGSWLTVV.

This clone came up a few times. The CDR3: CSVPNGRVPETQYF. For the CDR3, the DNA is TGCAGCGTTCCCAACGGCAGGGTCCCAGAGACCCAGTACTTC. The chain employs TRBV29-1 and TRBJ2-5; weak D call: TRBD1 (5 bases). The V end was cut by 5 bases, the J end by 4 bases, with 17 bases between. CDR1 and CDR2 (germline): SQVTM, ANQGSEA. This CDR3 comprises 14 residues.

This clone was seen more than once but under ten times. The rearrangement uses TRBV7-9 and TRBJ1-5; TRBD1 aligns across 8 bases. With V trimmed by 5 bases and J by 6 bases, 3 bases remained unmatched. The CDR3 extends over 13 amino acids. The germline V gene encodes CDR1 SEHNR and CDR2 FQNEAQ (reference sequence). The CDR3 bases are TGTGCCAGCAGCGACAGGGGAGGTCAGCCCCAGCATTTT. This encodes CASSDRGGQPQHF. Together with reference TRBV7-9 and TRBJ1-5, the CDR3 gives the full variable domain: DTGVSQNPRHKITKRGQNVTFRCDPISEHNRLYWYRQTLGQGPEFLTYFQNEAQLEKSRLLSDRFSAERPKGSFSTLEIQRTEQGDSAMYLCASSDRGGQPQHFGDGTRLSIL.

The chain combines TRBV10-3 with TRBJ1-2; D gene ambiguous. The ends were cut back, 3 bases at V and 8 bases at J, with 13 bases in the middle. Germline V gene lookup returns CDR1 ENHRY and CDR2 SYGVKD. This CDR3 is 13 amino acids long. The CDR3 is CAISDPFLGGYTF. CDR3 nucleotides: TGTGCCATCAGTGATCCGTTTTTGGGAGGCTACACCTTC.

This clone was observed a few times. This rearrangement joins TRBV9 to TRBJ1-2, with unresolved D. This CDR3 region has 15 residues. The V and J ends lost 4 bases and 5 bases respectively, with 18 bases between them. Germline CDR1 reads SGDLS; CDR2 reads YYNGEE. The CDR3 protein is CASSPFLLTEYGYTF. For the CDR3, the DNA is TGTGCCAGCAGCCCCTTCCTACTCACAGAGTATGGCTACACCTTC. Full variable domain (outside the CDR3, taken from reference TRBV9 and TRBJ1-2): DSGVTQTPKHLITATGQRVTLRCSPRSGDLSVYWYQQSLDQGLQFLIQYYNGEERAKGNILERFSAQQFPDLHSELNLSSLELGDSALYFCASSPFLLTEYGYTFGSGTRLTVV.

This sequence joins TRBV7-6 and TRBJ2-6, with 10 bases identical to TRBD1. The CDR3 has 18 residues. Trimming took 6 bases from V and 0 from J; bases not matched to a gene: 8. Germline V gene data show CDR1 as SGHVS and CDR2 as FNYEAQ. This chain's CDR3 is CASSSRGQGSSGANVLTF. The CDR3 region has the DNA TGTGCCAGCAGTTCCCGGGGACAGGGGTCCTCTGGGGCCAACGTCCTGACTTTC.

The chain combines TRBV30 with TRBJ1-1; D is unresolved. The CDR3 is 14 residues long. V was trimmed by 0 bases and J by 5 bases, leaving 13 bases between them. The germline V gene has CDR1 GTSNPN and CDR2 SVGIG (reference sequence). The CDR3 here is CAWSVLRGRTEAFF. CDR3 DNA: TGTGCCTGGAGTGTACTCCGAGGAAGGACTGAAGCTTTCTTT.

The CDR3 protein is CASSQELRYEQYF. The CDR3 coding sequence is TGTGCCAGCAGCCAGGAGCTTCGCTACGAGCAGTACTTC. The V gene is TRBV14, the J gene TRBJ2-7, with no clear D. Trimming took 3 bases from V and 3 from J, leaving 9 bases between them. Germline V CDR1 and CDR2: SGHDN, FVKESK. The length of the CDR3 is 13 residues.

This clone came up once. The rearrangement joins TRBV6-5 to TRBJ1-6, with 9 bases that match TRBD1. The CDR3 runs 14 residues. Germline-derived CDR1 and CDR2 are MNHEY and SVGAGI. Germline trimming cut 7 bases from V and 8 bases from J; bases unmatched to any gene: 6. DNA of the CDR3: TGTGCCAGCACCTGGACAGGGGTTTATTCACCCCTCCACTTT. Translating it yields CASTWTGVYSPLHF.

The chain combines TRBV7-2 with TRBJ2-5; TRBD1 might be the D (6 bases). V was shortened by 5 bases and J by 4 bases, with 17 bases between the two germline ends. This CDR3 spans 15 amino acids. The germline V gene has CDR1 SGHTA and CDR2 FQGNSA. CDR3 region: CASSLTGSRGETQYF. In nucleotides, the CDR3 is TGTGCCAGCAGCCTTACAGGGTCACGGGGAGAGACCCAGTACTTC.

The J gene is TRBJ1-2, the V gene TRBV25-1; no reliable D call. The germline V and J ends were trimmed by 2 bases and 4 bases, with 5 bases remaining between them. This CDR3 region has 12 residues. CDR1 and CDR2 from the germline V gene are MGHDK and SYGVNS. The chain's CDR3 is CASSEDGYGYTF. The CDR3 DNA sequence: TGTGCCAGCAGTGAAGACGGCTATGGCTACACCTTC.

The V call is TRBV6-5, the J call TRBJ1-6, with D unresolved. Deletions cut 6 bases from V and 6 bases from J, with 6 bases between. The CDR3 spans 12 residues. The germline gives CDR1 MNHEY, CDR2 SVGAGI. The CDR3 region has the DNA TGTGCCAGCAGCCAAGCTAATTCACCCCTCCACTTT. Translated: CASSQANSPLHF.

This clone has only a few counts. The chain has TRBV29-1 and TRBJ2-3; 10 nucleotides line up with TRBD1. The J segment lost 5 bases and the V segment lost 0 bases, leaving 5 bases of the junction unmatched. The CDR3 sequence is 15 residues long. Germline V gene lookup returns CDR1 SQVTM and CDR2 ANQGSEA. The CDR3 loop is CSVEDEDRGIDTQYF. The CDR3 bases are TGCAGCGTTGAAGATGAGGACAGGGGGATAGATACGCAGTATTTT.

The genes are TRBV30 and TRBJ2-3; TRBD1 matches 7 bases. J gave up 3 bases and V 7 bases, and 7 bases lay outside the gene matches. Germline CDR1 is GTSNPN and CDR2 is SVGIG (reference sequence). The length of the CDR3 is 13 residues. In nucleotides, the CDR3 is TGTGCCTTACAGGGGCCCCGGACAGATACGCAGTATTTT. Amino acid sequence: CALQGPRTDTQYF.

The chain joins TRBV7-2 to TRBJ1-2; D call uncertain. This CDR3 spans 13 amino acids. Trimming took 2 bases from V and 5 from J, leaving 9 bases between them. CDR1 and CDR2 (germline): SGHTA, FQGNSA. CDR3 DNA sequence: TGTGCCAGCAGCTTAACAGTCGCATATGGCTACACCTTC. This codes for CASSLTVAYGYTF.

The chain uses TRBV30 and TRBJ2-1; 8 bases are a match to TRBD2. This CDR3 spans 14 amino acids. J lost 0 bases, V lost 3 bases, and 1 base had no gene match. Germline V gene data show CDR1 as GTSNPN and CDR2 as SVGIG (reference sequence). The CDR3 bases are TGTGCCTGGAGGCTAGCGGGCTCCTACAATGAGCAGTTCTTC. This gives the protein CAWRLAGSYNEQFF.

This clone turned up a few times. This chain connects TRBV18 to TRBJ2-7; 9 positions agree with TRBD2. The CDR3 is made up of 15 amino acids. After removal of 3 bases from V and 7 bases from J, the junction contained 10 bases not matched to a gene. The germline CDR1 and CDR2 sequences are KGHSH and LQKENI. For the CDR3, the DNA is TGTGCCAGCTCACCCAACAGCGGGGGGATTTCAGAGCAGTACTTC. It encodes CASSPNSGGISEQYF.

As to this clone: Within the sample, other DNA sequences also encode this same CDR3. The V gene is TRBV30, the J gene TRBJ1-3, with D uncertain. The CDR3 extends over 14 amino acids. V was clipped by 0 bases and J by 0 bases, with 6 bases between them. The V gene's germline CDR1 is GTSNPN and CDR2 SVGIG (reference sequence). The DNA for the CDR3 is TGTGCCTGGAGTGTAGGAGTCTCTGGAAACACCATATATTTT. It encodes CAWSVGVSGNTIYF. The variable domain in full, completed from reference TRBV30 and TRBJ1-3, reads SQTIHQWPATLVQPVGSPLSLECTVEGTSNPNLYWYRQAAGRGLQLLFYSVGIGQISSEVPQNLSASRPQDRQFILSSKKLLLSDSGFYLCAWSVGVSGNTIYFGEGSWLTVV.

This chain connects TRBV6-5 to TRBJ2-5; possible D gene TRBD2, 5 bases. Germline values: CDR1 MNHEY, CDR2 SVGAGI. V was clipped by 3 bases and J by 3 bases, with 11 bases between them. The CDR3 has 14 residues. The CDR3 is CASSYRGWEETQYF. CDR3 nucleotide sequence: TGTGCCAGCAGTTATCGAGGGTGGGAAGAGACCCAGTACTTC.